A single sample gave rise to the 30 T cell receptor beta chains below, sequenced in a study of T cell changes during pregnancy in multiple sclerosis. Clones were sequenced by immunoSEQ multiplex PCR, and TCRdb holds only the in-frame ones, with some missing. This repertoire shows about 79,000 clones, 80% to 95% found once; its top ten account for approximately 0.45%. Sequences were derived from CD4+ T cells from peripheral blood mononuclear cells, sampled in the second trimester of pregnancy. These receptor sequences come from a female donor with multiple sclerosis, enrolled in a pregnancy study.

This clone was seen only once. V and J are TRBV6-6 and TRBJ2-7; D uncertain. The CDR3 runs to 14 residues. V shed 6 bases and J shed 0 bases, with 12 bases lying between them. Looked up from germline, CDR1 is MNHNY and CDR2 is SVGAGI (reference sequence). CDR3 nucleotides: TGTGCCAGCAGGCCCACCGCTAGCTCCTACGAGCAGTACTTC. Protein sequence: CASRPTASSYEQYF.

The rearrangement links TRBV4-2 to TRBJ2-1; D might be TRBD2 (5 bases). Germline loops: CDR1 LGHNA, CDR2 YNFKEQ. The ends were cut back, 0 bases at V and 8 bases at J, with 14 bases in the middle. The CDR3 has 15 amino acids. The DNA for the CDR3 is TGTGCCAGCAGCCAAGATCCCCTAGCTCAGGATGAGCAGTTCTTC. It specifies CASSQDPLAQDEQFF.

A single count supports this clone. This sequence joins TRBV11-3 and TRBJ2-4, with D perhaps TRBD2 (6 bases). The CDR3 contains 16 residues. V lost 1 base, J lost 0 bases, and 10 bases lay in between. CDR1 SGHNT and CDR2 YENEEA come from the germline V gene. This chain's CDR3 is CASSLARGVAKNIQYF. For the CDR3, the DNA is TGTGCCAGCAGCTTAGCTCGCGGGGTAGCCAAAAACATTCAGTACTTC.

This clone was recorded only once. This rearrangement joins TRBV30 to TRBJ2-7, with D possibly being TRBD2 (5 bases). Germline V gives CDR1 GTSNPN, CDR2 SVGIG (reference sequence). This CDR3 is 16 amino acids long. The V end was cut by 2 bases, the J end by 0 bases, with 17 bases between. The CDR3: CAWSFGGSGISYEQYF. CDR3 coding DNA: TGTGCCTGGAGTTTTGGAGGTTCGGGGATCTCCTACGAGCAGTACTTC.

This clone occurred once. The chain combines TRBV12-2 with TRBJ1-2. TRBV12-2 is described as a pseudogene. This CDR3 comprises 17 residues. The CDR3 DNA sequence: TGTGCAAGTCGCTTAGCGCCGGGTGTAGTGATATTCTATGGCTACACCTTC. Amino acid sequence: CASRLAPGVVIFYGYTF.

The chain employs TRBV6-5 and TRBJ1-5; 7 bases agree with TRBD1. CDR3 length: 14 residues. V trimming: 6 bases; J trimming: 7 bases; junction bases outside the gene matches: 9. CDR1 and CDR2 from the germline V gene are MNHEY and SVGAGI. CDR3 DNA sequence: TGTGCCAGCAGACGACAGGGTGGAGACCAGCCCCAGCATTTT. This encodes CASRRQGGDQPQHF.

This chain uses TRBV5-1 with TRBJ1-1; D is uncertain. V dropped 1 base and J dropped 1 base, with 5 bases sitting between them. The CDR3 sequence is 13 residues long. Looked up from germline, CDR1 is SGHRS and CDR2 is YFSETQ. In DNA, the CDR3 is TGCGCCAGCAGCTTGATCGGGAACACTGAAGCTTTCTTT. Residues: CASSLIGNTEAFF.

This chain links TRBV5-1 with TRBJ1-6; D gene unclear. V lost 0 bases and J 10 bases, leaving 8 bases between the germline ends. The CDR3 is 13 amino acids. CDR1 is SGHRS and CDR2 is YFSETQ in the germline V gene. The CDR3 region has the DNA TGCGCCAGCAGCTTGGGCGTGGAGTCACCCCTCCACTTT. Its protein product is CASSLGVESPLHF.

The gene calls are TRBV7-9 and TRBJ1-4; TRBD1 aligns across 7 bases. V dropped 5 bases and J dropped 8; count of bases not matched to a gene: 11. There are 15 residues in the CDR3. Germline-derived CDR1 and CDR2 are SEHNR and FQNEAQ (reference sequence). In DNA form, the CDR3 reads TGTGCCAGCAGCCCCGGGACAGTCTGGCGGGAAAAACTGTTTTTT. This translates into CASSPGTVWREKLFF.

The sample holds a few counts of this clone. This specimen includes other DNA sequences encoding the same CDR3. This chain uses TRBV4-1 with TRBJ1-5; 7 nucleotides align to TRBD1. Germline CDR1 is MGHRA and CDR2 is YSYEKL. The trim removed 8 bases at V and 8 bases at J, leaving 15 bases unmatched. The CDR3 has 15 residues. CDR3 sequence: CASQQRGQIFEPQHF. The CDR3 nucleotides are TGCGCCAGCCAACAACGGGGACAGATTTTTGAGCCCCAGCATTTT.

The chain couples TRBV5-6 to TRBJ2-5; a possible D gene is TRBD1 (6 bases). The end of the DNA aligns better with TRBJ2-7, so the J call may be wrong. This CDR3 spans 13 amino acids. The germline gives CDR1 SGHDT, CDR2 YYEEEE. The CDR3 coding sequence is TGTGCCAGCAGCTCTGGACAGTCCTACGAGCAGTACTTC. It codes for CASSSGQSYEQYF.

The chain carries TRBV15 and TRBJ1-1; TRBD1 might be the D (6 bases). Trimming left V 3 bases short and J 8 bases short, with 10 bases between. The V gene's germline CDR1 is LNHNV and CDR2 YYDKDF (reference sequence). This CDR3 is 12 amino acids long. The CDR3 DNA is TGTGCCACCAGCAGGCCGGGACAAGAAGCTTTCTTT. Residues: CATSRPGQEAFF.

CDR3 protein: CASSLHGQGGREQYF. The CDR3 DNA is TGCGCCAGCAGCCTCCACGGACAGGGAGGACGCGAGCAGTACTTC. The V gene is TRBV4-1, the J gene TRBJ2-7, with 8 bases lining up with TRBD1. This CDR3 comprises 15 residues. V was clipped by 4 bases and J by 6 bases; unmatched bases: 11. CDR1 is MGHRA and CDR2 is YSYEKL in the germline V gene.

A remark on this clone: A junction boundary mismatches the germline segment, possibly from a read error. The chain uses TRBV7-6 and TRBJ1-6, with TRBD1 as a possible D gene (6 bases). CDR3 length equals 15 residues. Germline V gene data show CDR1 as SGHVS and CDR2 as FNYEAQ. Here the CDR3 reads CASSGGQIHNSPLHF. The CDR3 DNA reads as TGTGCCAGCAGCGGAGGACAGATTCATAACTCACCCCTCCACTTT.

The J gene is TRBJ2-7, the V gene TRBV27, with D maybe TRBD1 (5 bases). The CDR3 consists of 16 residues. V was clipped by 5 bases and J by 5 bases, with 22 bases between them. Germline V gene data show CDR1 as MNHEY and CDR2 as SMNVEV (reference sequence). The chain's CDR3 is CASSPRQIPFNHEQYF. CDR3 coding DNA: TGTGCCAGCAGTCCTCGACAGATTCCCTTTAACCACGAGCAGTACTTC.

This chain's CDR3 is CATRIEQGAGELFF. The CDR3, as DNA: TGTGCCACCCGGATTGAACAGGGGGCCGGGGAGCTGTTTTTT. The rearrangement uses TRBV6-5 and TRBJ2-2; 8 positions agree with TRBD1. The length of the CDR3 is 14 residues. J gave up 6 bases and V 10 bases, and 10 bases lay outside the gene matches. CDR1 is MNHEY, CDR2 SVGAGI, per germline.

This sequence joins TRBV11-3 and TRBJ2-5; TRBD2 is a possible D gene (5 bases). Germline V CDR1 and CDR2: SGHNT, YENEEA. V was cut by 2 bases and J by 7 bases, with 23 bases left in between. The CDR3 sequence is 17 residues long. CDR3 bases: TGTGCCAGCAGCTTATCGAGTTCCGAGCGGCGTCCAAGGACCCAGTACTTC. This gives the protein CASSLSSSERRPRTQYF.

The V gene is TRBV27, the J gene TRBJ1-1, with 8 nucleotides matching TRBD1. V lost 4 bases and J lost 7; bases outside the gene matches: 14. The CDR3 runs 16 residues. Looked up from germline, CDR1 is MNHEY and CDR2 is SMNVEV (reference sequence). CDR3 residues: CASSSTRWTGRNEAFF. CDR3 nucleotide sequence: TGTGCCAGCAGTTCGACCCGGTGGACAGGGAGAAATGAAGCTTTCTTT.

This chain joins TRBV11-2 and TRBJ1-6; possible D gene TRBD1, 6 bases. From germline, CDR1 is SGHAT and CDR2 FQNNGV. Deletions cut 0 bases from V and 8 bases from J, with 17 bases between. This CDR3 comprises 17 residues. CDR3 bases: TGTGCCAGCAGCTTAGAGGGATGGGGCAGGGGTTATTCACCCCTCCACTTT. Its protein product is CASSLEGWGRGYSPLHF.

The chain has TRBV5-6 and TRBJ2-2; D call uncertain. From germline, CDR1 is SGHDT and CDR2 YYEEEE. The germline V and J ends were trimmed by 2 bases and 6 bases, with 5 bases remaining between them. This CDR3 region has 12 residues. The CDR3 coding sequence is TGTGCCAGCAGCTTAGCGTCCGGGGAGCTGTTTTTT. It codes for CASSLASGELFF.

The chain employs TRBV2 and TRBJ1-6; the D gene is possibly TRBD1 (6 bases). Germline V CDR1 and CDR2: SNHLY, FYNNEI. The CDR3 contains 14 residues. V lost 5 bases to trimming and J lost 5 bases, with 10 bases between them. The CDR3 here is CASSRDTNNSPLHF. The CDR3 region has the DNA TGTGCCAGCAGTCGGGACACCAATAATTCACCCCTCCACTTT.

The V and J genes are TRBV4-1 and TRBJ2-2, with TRBD1 matching over 11 bases. This CDR3 is 15 amino acids long. The junction had 3 bases not matched to a gene; V was cut back by 3 bases and J by 6 bases. Per germline, CDR1 MGHRA and CDR2 YSYEKL. The CDR3 DNA reads as TGCGCCAGCAGCCAGCGGGACAGGGGGGCCGGGGAGCTGTTTTTT. Residues: CASSQRDRGAGELFF.

The genes are TRBV7-6 and TRBJ2-7; weak D call: TRBD1 (5 bases). The ends were cut back, 5 bases at V and 0 bases at J, with 11 bases in the middle. The germline gives CDR1 SGHVS, CDR2 FNYEAQ. The CDR3 loop spans 14 amino acids. This CDR3 reads CASSVQARSYEQYF. The CDR3 DNA sequence: TGTGCCAGCAGCGTACAGGCCCGCTCCTACGAGCAGTACTTC.

J is TRBJ2-1 and V is TRBV18; weak D call: TRBD1 (7 bases). V was shortened by 3 bases and J by 5 bases, with 11 bases between the two germline ends. CDR1 is KGHSH, CDR2 LQKENI, per germline. The CDR3 consists of 14 residues. As DNA, the CDR3 is TGTGCCAGCTCACCGGGCAGGGGGGACAATGAGCAGTTCTTC. Translating it yields CASSPGRGDNEQFF. Using reference TRBV18 and TRBJ2-1 for the parts outside the CDR3, the full variable domain is NAGVMQNPRHLVRRRGQEARLRCSPMKGHSHVYWYRQLPEEGLKFMVYLQKENIIDESGMPKERFSAEFPKEGPSILRIQQVVRGDSAAYFCASSPGRGDNEQFFGPGTRLTVL.

The chain joins TRBV5-1 to TRBJ2-3; tentatively, D is TRBD2 (7 bases). There are 15 residues in the CDR3. Germline V gene lookup returns CDR1 SGHRS and CDR2 YFSETQ. Between the trimmed V and J ends, which lost 4 bases and 3 bases, there was a span of 15 bases. The CDR3 spells CASSEGGAYTDTQYF. The CDR3 DNA reads TGCGCCAGCAGCGAGGGGGGGGCCTATACAGATACGCAGTATTTT.

The sample holds one count of this clone. The V gene is TRBV28, the J gene TRBJ1-1; 7 bases map to TRBD1. CDR3 length: 15 amino acids. Germline assignment: CDR1 MDHEN and CDR2 SYDVKM. Trimming cost V 5 bases and J 11 bases; bases outside gene matches: 17. The CDR3 nucleotides read TGTGCCAGCAGTCTAGGGGGGACAGATATCCTCTTGGCTTTCTTT. Translation gives CASSLGGTDILLAFF.

The CDR3 DNA reads TGTGCCAGCACCCCTGACAGGGGGACCTACGAGCAGTACTTC. This translates into CASTPDRGTYEQYF. This chain joins TRBV5-4 and TRBJ2-7; TRBD1 matches 9 bases. The CDR3 spans 14 residues. Germline V CDR1 and CDR2: SGHNT, YYREEE (reference sequence). Losses at the gene ends were 6 bases for V and 2 bases for J; bases not matched to a gene: 6.

This chain joins TRBV5-4 and TRBJ2-1, with TRBD1 identical over 9 bases. Trimming cost V 0 bases and J 6 bases; bases outside gene matches: 4. Germline V gives CDR1 SGHNT, CDR2 YYREEE (reference sequence). CDR3 length equals 15 residues. The CDR3 reads CASSLVGTGINEQFF. CDR3 DNA: TGTGCCAGCAGCTTGGTGGGGACAGGGATCAATGAGCAGTTCTTC.

This rearrangement joins TRBV5-1 to TRBJ1-2; 7 bases line up with TRBD1. Per the germline V gene, CDR1 is SGHRS and CDR2 is YFSETQ. V lost 4 bases to trimming and J lost 8 bases; unmatched junction nucleotides: 14. The CDR3 length is 15 residues. The CDR3 DNA reads as TGCGCCAGCAGCCGAGACAGGGTAGGCGCGAGGGGCTACACCTTC. The encoded protein is CASSRDRVGARGYTF.

This chain links TRBV19 with TRBJ2-1; D gene uncertain. Germline-derived CDR1 and CDR2 are LNHDA and SQIVND (reference sequence). Trimming removed 5 bases from V and 4 bases from J, with 9 bases in between. The CDR3 runs to 13 residues. The CDR3 here is CASSPTGYNEQFF. The CDR3 nucleotides are TGTGCCAGTAGTCCTACTGGTTACAATGAGCAGTTCTTC.